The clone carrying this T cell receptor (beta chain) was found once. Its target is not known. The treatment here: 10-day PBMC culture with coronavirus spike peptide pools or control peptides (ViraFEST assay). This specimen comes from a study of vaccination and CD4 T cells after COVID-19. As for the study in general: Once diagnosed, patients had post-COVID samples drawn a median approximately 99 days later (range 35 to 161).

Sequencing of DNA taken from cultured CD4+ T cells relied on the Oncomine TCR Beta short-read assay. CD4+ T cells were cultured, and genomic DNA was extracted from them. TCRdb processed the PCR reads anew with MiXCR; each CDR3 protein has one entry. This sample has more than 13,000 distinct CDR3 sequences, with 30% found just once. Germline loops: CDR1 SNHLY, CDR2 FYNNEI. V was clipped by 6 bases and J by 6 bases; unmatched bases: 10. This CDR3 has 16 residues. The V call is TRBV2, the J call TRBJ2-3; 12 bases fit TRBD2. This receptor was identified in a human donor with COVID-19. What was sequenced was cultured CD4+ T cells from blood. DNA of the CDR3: TGTGCCAGCAGGGGACCTAGCGGGGGGGCGGGGGATACGCAGTATTTT. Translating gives CASRGPSGGAGDTQYF.